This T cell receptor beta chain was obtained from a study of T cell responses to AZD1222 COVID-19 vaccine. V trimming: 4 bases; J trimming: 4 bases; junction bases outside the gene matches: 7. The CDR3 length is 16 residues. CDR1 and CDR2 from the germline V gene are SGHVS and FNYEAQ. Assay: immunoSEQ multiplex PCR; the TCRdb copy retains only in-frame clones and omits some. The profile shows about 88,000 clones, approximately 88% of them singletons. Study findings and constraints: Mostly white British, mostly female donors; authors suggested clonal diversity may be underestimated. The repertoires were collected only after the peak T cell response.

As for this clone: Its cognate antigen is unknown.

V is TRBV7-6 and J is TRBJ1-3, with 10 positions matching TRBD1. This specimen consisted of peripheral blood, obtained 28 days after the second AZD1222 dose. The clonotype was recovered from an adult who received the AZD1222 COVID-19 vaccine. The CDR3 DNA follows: TGTGCCAGCAGCTCCCAGACAGGGGGCTTCGGAAACACCATATATTTT. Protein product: CASSSQTGGFGNTIYF.